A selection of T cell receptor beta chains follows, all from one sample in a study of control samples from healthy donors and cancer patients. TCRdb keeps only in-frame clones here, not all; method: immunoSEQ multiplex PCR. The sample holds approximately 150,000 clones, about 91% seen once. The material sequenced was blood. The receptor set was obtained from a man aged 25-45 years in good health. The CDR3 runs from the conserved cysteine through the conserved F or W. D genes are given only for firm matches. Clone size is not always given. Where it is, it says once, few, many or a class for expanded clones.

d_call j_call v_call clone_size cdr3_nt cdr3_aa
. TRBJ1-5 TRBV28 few TGTGCCAGCAGGGACGGGAAATGGAGCAATCAGCCCCAGCATTTT CASRDGKWSNQPQHF
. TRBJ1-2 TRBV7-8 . TGTGCCAGCAGCTTAGGACAGCTAGCTAACTATGGCTACACCTTC CASSLGQLANYGYTF
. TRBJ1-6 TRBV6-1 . TGTGCCAGCAGTGAATGGGCAGGGTATCATTCACCCCTCCACTTT CASSEWAGYHSPLHF
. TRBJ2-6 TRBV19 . TGTGCCAGTAGCCAGGGGGCCAACGTCCTGACTTTC CASSQGANVLTF
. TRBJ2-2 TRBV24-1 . TGTGCCACCAGTGATTTCAGCGAAACCGGGGAGCTGTTTTTT CATSDFSETGELFF
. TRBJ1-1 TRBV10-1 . TGCGCCAGCAGTTTGGCGAGCCGCGGGGCTGAAGCTTTCTTT CASSLASRGAEAFF
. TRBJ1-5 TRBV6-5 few TGTGCCAGCTCGGGAGGGGGAGGGGACCAGCCCCAGCATTTT CASSGGGGDQPQHF
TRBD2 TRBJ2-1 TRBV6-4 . TGTGCCAGCAGTGACTCGTCTAGCGGGGAATACAATGAGCAGTTCTTC CASSDSSSGEYNEQFF
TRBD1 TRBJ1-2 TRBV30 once TGTGCCTGGACTGGACAGGGGTCCTATGGCTACACCTTC CAWTGQGSYGYTF
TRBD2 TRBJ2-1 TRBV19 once TGTGCCAGTAGTATGCTAACTAGCGGGGGAATTAGTGAGCAGTTCTTC CASSMLTSGGISEQFF
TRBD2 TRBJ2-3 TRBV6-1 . TGTGCCAGCAGTGGAACAATGGGACTAGCGGAGAGCACAGATACGCAGTATTTT CASSGTMGLAESTDTQYF
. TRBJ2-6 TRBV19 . TGTGCCAGTACGGCAGGGGGGCCTGGGGCCAACGTCCTGACTTTC CASTAGGPGANVLTF
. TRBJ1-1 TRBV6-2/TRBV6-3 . TGTGCCAGCAGCTCTAGCCCGAGGGCTGAAGCTTTCTTT CASSSSPRAEAFF
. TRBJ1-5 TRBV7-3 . TGTGCCAGCAGCTTAGAGGGGGGGAATCAGCCCCAGCATTTT CASSLEGGNQPQHF
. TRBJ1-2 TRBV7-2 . TGTGCCAGCAGCTTAGCCGAGGTCGATGGCTACACCTTC CASSLAEVDGYTF
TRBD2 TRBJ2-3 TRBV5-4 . TGTGCCAGCAGCTTTAGCGGGGCCCGCGGATATACGCAGTATTTT CASSFSGARGYTQYF
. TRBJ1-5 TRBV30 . TGTGCCTGGAGTGTCGGTCATAATAGCAATCAGCCCCAGCATTTT CAWSVGHNSNQPQHF
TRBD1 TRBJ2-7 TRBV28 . TGTGCCAGCAGTCTAAGGAACAGGGGTGGGGAGCAGTACTTC CASSLRNRGGEQYF
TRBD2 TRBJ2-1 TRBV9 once TGTGCCAGCAGCGCCTTACTAGCGGTAAATGAGCAGTTCTTC CASSALLAVNEQFF
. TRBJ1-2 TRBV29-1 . TGCAGCGTCCAGGGTCTTACTGGCTACACCTTC CSVQGLTGYTF
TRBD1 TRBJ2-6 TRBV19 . TGTGCCAGTAGGAGACAGGGTAACTCTGGGGCCAACGTCCTGACTTTC CASRRQGNSGANVLTF
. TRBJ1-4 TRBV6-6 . TGTGCCAGCAGTTACGTCGCAGCAAATGAAAAACTGTTTTTT CASSYVAANEKLFF
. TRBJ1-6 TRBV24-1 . TGTGCCACCAGTGATTTGTCGCGGAACTATAATTCACCCCTCCACTTT CATSDLSRNYNSPLHF
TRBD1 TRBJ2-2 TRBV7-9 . TGTGCCAGCAGCTCCCGGGACAGGGGCACCGGGGAGCTGTTTTTT CASSSRDRGTGELFF
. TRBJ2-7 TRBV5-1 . TGCGCCAGCAGCTTGTCGGGGAGTAACTACGAGCAGTACTTC CASSLSGSNYEQYF
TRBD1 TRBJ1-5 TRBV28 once TGTGCCAGCAGTTTATCTCGGGACAGTCCCAATCAGCCCCAGCATTTT CASSLSRDSPNQPQHF
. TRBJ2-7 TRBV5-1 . TGCGCCAGCAGCTTGGATTATCGGCTGGGACACGAGCAGTACTTC CASSLDYRLGHEQYF
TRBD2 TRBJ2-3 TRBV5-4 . TGTGCCAGCAGCTCCGGGACTAGCGGGGGGGCGGCAGATACGCAGTATTTT CASSSGTSGGAADTQYF
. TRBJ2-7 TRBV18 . TGTGCCAGCTCACCACTACAGGGTGGCGAGCAGTACTTC CASSPLQGGEQYF
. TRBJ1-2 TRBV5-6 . TGTGCCAGCAGCTTTGCGGCCAACAACTATGGCTACACCTTC CASSFAANNYGYTF
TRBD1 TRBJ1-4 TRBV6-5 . TGTGCCAGCAGGGGACAGATCGCAACTAATGAAAAACTGTTTTTT CASRGQIATNEKLFF
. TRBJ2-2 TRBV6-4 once TGTGCCAGCAGCGGACTAAACACCGGGGAGCTGTTTTTT CASSGLNTGELFF
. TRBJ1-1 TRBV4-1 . TGCGCCAGCAGCCTATCGGGGGGCACTGAAGCTTTCTTT CASSLSGGTEAFF
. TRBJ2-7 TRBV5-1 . TGCGCCAGCAGCTTGGATCTGGGGTTAACCTACGAGCAGTACTTC CASSLDLGLTYEQYF
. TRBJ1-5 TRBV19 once TGTGCCAGTAATGCCCGGCAGAAGCAGCCCCAGCATTTT CASNARQKQPQHF
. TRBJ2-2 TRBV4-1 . TGCGCCAGCAGCCAACAAGGTACCGGGGAGCTGTTTTTT CASSQQGTGELFF
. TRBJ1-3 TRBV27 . TGTGCCAGCAGTTTATCAGGTCACTCTGGAAACACCATATATTTT CASSLSGHSGNTIYF
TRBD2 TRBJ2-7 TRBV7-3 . TGTGCCAGCAGCTTAGAATCTAGCGGGGACGAGCAGTACTTC CASSLESSGDEQYF
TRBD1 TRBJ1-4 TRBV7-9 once TGTGCCAGCAGCTTAGTAGTAGGGGGGACAGGGTCCGACGAAAAACTGTTTTTT CASSLVVGGTGSDEKLFF
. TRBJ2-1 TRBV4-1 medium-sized TGCGCCAGCAGCCAAGAAGGGAATGAGCAGTTCTTC CASSQEGNEQFF
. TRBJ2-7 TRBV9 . TGTGCCAGCAGCGTATCAGGGAGGAACGAGCAGTACTTC CASSVSGRNEQYF